This TCR beta chain appears in the sequencing data of a study of OX40 agonist ivuxolimab in advanced cancers. Study-level background: Dose-escalation patients were diagnosed with hepatocellular carcinoma, melanoma, renal cell cancer or head and neck cancer. Three patients, one with hepatocellular carcinoma and two with cutaneous melanoma, responded partially.

Generated by immunoSEQ multiplex PCR, the TCRdb table keeps only in-frame clones and is missing some. Here the sample spans around 74,000 clones, 65% to 90% being singletons. Sequencing used CD4+ or CD8+ T cells sorted from blood, obtained in a trial of the OX40 agonist ivuxolimab. This clonotype was obtained from an adult with an advanced solid tumor such as melanoma, head and neck, liver or kidney cancer.

CDR3: CASSLGQGPLKAFF. As DNA, the CDR3 is TGTGCCAGCAGTTTGGGACAGGGGCCACTAAAAGCTTTCTTT. V usage is TRBV6-6 and J usage is TRBJ1-1; TRBD1 agrees at 10 bases. The CDR3 has 14 amino acids. The trim removed 4 bases at V and 9 bases at J, leaving 8 bases unmatched. Germline loops: CDR1 MNHNY, CDR2 SVGAGI (reference sequence).